The 13 T cell receptor beta chains in this list originate from one sample, sequenced in a study of blood T cell repertoires in COVID-19. Repertoires were generated with immunoSEQ multiplex PCR, while TCRdb's copy carries only in-frame clones and drops some. This sample has approximately 170,000 clones, with approximately 81% found just once. Input material: PBMCs or T cells enriched from blood (not recorded which). The source of these receptors is a woman in her forties or fifties who had recovered from COVID-19.

This clone was counted a single time. This chain links TRBV12-3 or TRBV12-4 with TRBJ1-1; no clear D. Deletions cut 6 bases from V and 8 bases from J, with 10 bases between. The CDR3 consists of 11 residues. The CDR3 region is CASSRTEEAFF. CDR3 DNA sequence: TGTGCCAGCAGCCGGACTGAAGAAGCTTTCTTT.

The chain recombines TRBV5-4 with TRBJ1-2; D is perhaps TRBD1 (5 bases). V was cut by 2 bases and J by 8 bases, with 22 bases left in between. The CDR3 contains 16 residues. From germline, CDR1 is SGHNT and CDR2 YYREEE (reference sequence). CDR3 coding DNA: TGTGCCAGCAGCTTTGTTCAGGGTATACTTTCGAGGGGCTACACCTTC. This encodes CASSFVQGILSRGYTF.

This rearrangement joins TRBV6-2 or TRBV6-3 to TRBJ2-4, with TRBD2 matching over 7 bases. The CDR3 is 14 residues long. The germline V gene encodes CDR1 MNHEY and CDR2 SVGEGT. V lost 4 bases and J lost 7; bases outside the gene matches: 7. Here the CDR3 DNA reads TGTGCCAGCAGTTTAGGCGGGAGATCGAACATTCAGTACTTC. The encoded protein is CASSLGGRSNIQYF.

This rearrangement joins TRBV6-2 or TRBV6-3 to TRBJ2-7, with 11 nucleotides matching TRBD2. Per the germline V gene, CDR1 is MNHEY and CDR2 is SVGEGT. The CDR3 sequence is 15 residues long. The V and J ends lost 1 base and 2 bases, in that order; junction bases with no gene match: 1. The CDR3 region is CASSYLGLAAYEQYF. For the CDR3, the DNA is TGTGCCAGCAGTTACTTGGGACTAGCGGCCTACGAGCAGTACTTC.

This clone has just one count. This CDR3 is CASSQTLTGYTGELFF. The CDR3 nucleotides read TGTGCCAGCAGCCAAACACTAACGGGGTATACCGGGGAGCTGTTTTTT. The chain is built from TRBV3-1 (or the pseudogene TRBV3-2) and TRBJ2-2; possibly TRBD2 for D (5 bases). CDR1 is LGHDT, CDR2 YNNKEL, per germline (reference sequence). Trimming stripped 2 bases from V and 5 bases from J, with 15 bases between. The CDR3 runs to 16 residues.

CDR3 amino acids: CAISVGGGSYNEQFF. The CDR3 DNA reads TGTGCCATCAGTGTGGGCGGGGGCTCCTACAATGAGCAGTTCTTC. The chain combines TRBV10-3 with TRBJ2-1; 7 positions match TRBD2. CDR1 is ENHRY and CDR2 is SYGVKD in the germline V gene. The CDR3 totals 15 residues. The ends lost 4 bases at V and 0 bases at J; junction bases unmatched: 3.

V and J are TRBV28 and TRBJ2-7; no clear D. CDR3 size: 11 residues. Trimming removed 7 bases from V and 5 bases from J, with 9 bases in between. In germline, CDR1 is MDHEN, CDR2 SYDVKM. CDR3 sequence reads: CASTTPHEQYF. Here the CDR3 DNA reads TGTGCCAGCACCACTCCCCACGAGCAGTACTTC.

This rearrangement joins TRBV28 to TRBJ1-4; D remains ambiguous. This CDR3 is 13 amino acids long. Germline values: CDR1 MDHEN, CDR2 SYDVKM. V gave up 7 bases and J gave up 6 bases, with 12 bases separating them. The CDR3 bases are TGTGCCAGCAACCCGGGTATATATGAAAAACTGTTTTTT. It specifies CASNPGIYEKLFF.

The rearrangement uses TRBV20-1 and TRBJ1-5, with TRBD1 matching 10 bases. The junction had 5 bases not matched to a gene; V was cut back by 3 bases and J by 3 bases. Germline values: CDR1 DFQATT, CDR2 SNEGSKA (reference sequence). The CDR3 consists of 15 residues. The CDR3, as DNA: TGCAGTGCTAGTAGCGGGACAGGGGACAATCAGCCCCAGCATTTT. Translating it yields CSASSGTGDNQPQHF.

The chain carries TRBV6-5 and TRBJ1-1, with 8 nucleotides matching TRBD1. Germline-derived CDR1 and CDR2 are MNHEY and SVGAGI. The CDR3 covers 13 residues. Unmatched junction bases numbered 6, after V lost 7 bases and J lost 5 bases. CDR3 sequence reads: CASIRGRGTEAFF. DNA for the CDR3: TGTGCCAGCATCAGGGGGCGTGGGACTGAAGCTTTCTTT.

V gene TRBV28 combines with J gene TRBJ1-2; D gene unclear. Germline assignment: CDR1 MDHEN and CDR2 SYDVKM. The CDR3 loop spans 13 amino acids. Trimming removed 3 bases from V and 4 bases from J, with 9 bases in between. In nucleotides, the CDR3 is TGTGCCAGCAGTTTCGGGGATTTCTATGGCTACACCTTC. Its protein is CASSFGDFYGYTF.

This sequence joins TRBV6-5 and TRBJ1-4; 11 nucleotides align to TRBD1. Germline V lookup: CDR1 MNHEY, CDR2 SVGAGI. This CDR3 contains 15 residues. V was pared by 2 bases and J by 7 bases, with 3 bases of the junction left unmatched. The CDR3 spells CASSYTGTGGEKLFF. The CDR3 DNA follows: TGTGCCAGCAGTTACACCGGGACAGGGGGTGAAAAACTGTTTTTT.

This chain links TRBV3-1 (or the pseudogene TRBV3-2) with TRBJ2-7, with TRBD1 identical over 9 bases. Germline V CDR1 and CDR2: LGHDT, YNNKEL (reference sequence). With V trimmed by 6 bases and J by 2 bases, 5 bases remained unmatched. The CDR3 is 14 amino acids. The CDR3 spells CASRPGQGTYEQYF. CDR3 DNA: TGTGCCAGCAGACCGGGACAGGGAACCTACGAGCAGTACTTC.